These 20 T cell receptor beta chains were all obtained from the same sample, sequenced in a study of T cell repertoires in cytomegalovirus infection. A single record per CDR3 protein comes from TCRdb applying MiXCR to the reads. The top ten clones hold roughly three quarters of a sample with approximately 110,000 distinct CDR3 sequences, about 30% of them seen once. Their antigens remain unidentified. The sequences come from CD8+ T cells from cultured PBMCs, collected from culture after CMV antigen stimulation. The receptors stem from a human donor in good health (CMV status not recorded). Some clones in this sample may be carry-over from other donors' samples.

This rearrangement joins TRBV23-1 to TRBJ2-7; D could derive from TRBD1 or TRBD2 (5 bases each). TRBV23-1 is flagged as an ORF with uncertain function. The CDR3 extends over 16 amino acids. V shed 4 bases and J shed 6 bases, with 22 bases lying between them. The CDR3 is CASSLPGTQQSGEQYF. The CDR3 DNA sequence: TGCGCCAGCAGTCTTCCGGGGACCCAACAATCTGGCGAGCAGTACTTC.

This clonotype was detected only a few times. The rearrangement uses TRBV7-2 and TRBJ1-6; D is unclear. From germline, CDR1 is SGHTA and CDR2 FQGNSA. V lost 7 bases and J 7 bases, leaving 17 bases between the germline ends. The CDR3 length is 15 residues. CDR3 in DNA: TGTGCCAGCACCCAAAGGGCTACCCTGAATTCACCCCTCCACTTT. It is translated as CASTQRATLNSPLHF.

This clonotype was detected a few times. This chain links TRBV7-9 with TRBJ1-1; no firm D call. The CDR3 contains 11 residues. CDR1 is SEHNR and CDR2 is FQNEAQ in the germline V gene (reference sequence). CDR3 sequence reads: CAGGENTEAFF. CDR3 sequence (DNA): TGTGCTGGTGGGGAGAACACTGAAGCTTTCTTT.

The sample holds a few counts of this clonotype. The rearrangement links TRBV7-2 to TRBJ2-5, with D perhaps matching TRBD2 (6 bases). CDR1 is SGHTA and CDR2 is FQGNSA in the germline V gene. V was clipped by 6 bases and J by 4 bases, with 15 bases between them. This CDR3 spans 14 amino acids. CDR3 coding DNA: TGTGCCAGCAGTCCGCCAGGAGGGCGAGAGACCCAGTACTTC. As protein: CASSPPGGRETQYF.

This clonotype has just a few counts. The gene calls are TRBV6-2 or TRBV6-3 and TRBJ1-2, with D uncertain. This CDR3 region has 12 residues. With 2 bases removed from V and 8 bases from J, the gap between germline ends came to 9 bases. Per the germline V gene, CDR1 is MNHEY and CDR2 is SVGEGT. This CDR3 is CASSYPQPGYTF. CDR3 nucleotides: TGTGCCAGCAGTTACCCCCAGCCCGGCTACACCTTC.

As DNA, the CDR3 is TGCAGCACTCAGGGGGCCGCAGATACGCAGTATTTT. This gives the protein CSTQGAADTQYF. This chain uses TRBV29-1 with TRBJ2-3, with 8 bases fitting TRBD1. The V gene end was trimmed by 8 bases and the J gene end by 4 bases; junction bases not matched to a gene: 5. CDR1 and CDR2 (germline): SQVTM, ANQGSEA. CDR3 length: 12 amino acids.

Only a few counts were recorded for this clonotype. The rearrangement joins TRBV6-5 to TRBJ1-1; TRBD1 might be the D (6 bases). CDR3 size: 15 residues. The germline V and J ends were trimmed by 0 bases and 1 base, with 9 bases remaining between them. The germline V gene has CDR1 MNHEY and CDR2 SVGAGI. The CDR3 bases are TGTGCCAGCAGTTACTCCGGACAGACGAACACTGAAGCTTTCTTT. This sequence encodes CASSYSGQTNTEAFF.

This clonotype was counted between two and nine times. The rearrangement joins TRBV7-9 to TRBJ1-1; no firm D call. The CDR3 spans 14 residues. Germline V gives CDR1 SEHNR, CDR2 FQNEAQ (reference sequence). Trimming cost V 5 bases and J 1 base, with 11 bases left between them. The CDR3 protein is CASSHPEGNTEAFF. The DNA for the CDR3 is TGTGCCAGCAGCCACCCGGAGGGGAACACTGAAGCTTTCTTT.

In this sample, this clonotype turned up once. V is TRBV7-6 and J is TRBJ1-2, with 7 bases lining up with TRBD1. Trimming took 5 bases from V and 5 from J; bases not matched to a gene: 8. CDR1 is SGHVS and CDR2 is FNYEAQ in the germline V gene. CDR3 size: 14 residues. The CDR3 bases are TGTGCCAGCAGCATCCTTGGGGACAGTTATGGCTACACCTTC. Its translation: CASSILGDSYGYTF.

The chain has TRBV6-2 or TRBV6-3 and TRBJ1-5; D gene uncertain. Looked up from germline, CDR1 is MNHEY and CDR2 is SVGEGT. This CDR3 is 15 amino acids long. Trimming pared 4 bases from V and 0 bases from J, leaving 10 bases between. The chain's CDR3 is CASSSRTYSNQPQHF. CDR3 sequence (DNA): TGTGCCAGCAGTTCTCGGACCTATAGCAATCAGCCCCAGCATTTT.

V gene TRBV7-6 combines with J gene TRBJ2-7; 7 bases are shared with TRBD1. With V trimmed by 5 bases and J by 7 bases, 11 bases remained unmatched. The CDR3 totals 14 residues. Looked up from germline, CDR1 is SGHVS and CDR2 is FNYEAQ. As DNA, the CDR3 is TGTGCCAGCAGCCCGCCGGGACAGATTTCTGAGCAGTACTTC. Translation gives CASSPPGQISEQYF.

This clonotype was found a few times. This chain connects TRBV7-6 to TRBJ1-2; D call uncertain. Germline CDR1 SGHVS, CDR2 FNYEAQ. The V and J ends lost 5 bases and 5 bases respectively, with 24 bases between them. There are 17 residues in the CDR3. The CDR3 nucleotides read TGTGCCAGCAGCCCGGAGGTAGGGTTTACCCTCCAGTATGGCTACACCTTC. Translation gives CASSPEVGFTLQYGYTF. Drawing the rest from reference TRBV7-6 and TRBJ1-2, the complete variable domain is GAGVSQSPRYKVTKRGQDVALRCDPISGHVSLYWYRQALGQGPEFLTYFNYEAQQDKSGLPNDRFSAERPEGSISTLTIQRTEQRDSAMYRCASSPEVGFTLQYGYTFGSGTRLTVV.

V is TRBV27 and J is TRBJ2-7; D remains ambiguous. Germline assignment: CDR1 MNHEY and CDR2 SMNVEV (reference sequence). Trimming took off 5 bases at V and 2 bases at J, with 10 bases between the two ends. The CDR3 loop spans 13 amino acids. In DNA form, the CDR3 reads TGTGCCAGCAGTCCAATCGGTCCCTACGAGCAGTACTTC. Protein sequence: CASSPIGPYEQYF.

J is TRBJ1-1 and V is TRBV28, with D perhaps TRBD1 (5 bases). Between the trimmed V and J ends, which lost 3 bases and 0 bases, there was a span of 14 bases. Germline CDR1 MDHEN, CDR2 SYDVKM. There are 16 residues in the CDR3. CDR3: CASSLLWDLMNTEAFF. The DNA for the CDR3 is TGTGCCAGCAGTTTGTTATGGGACCTTATGAACACTGAAGCTTTCTTT.

This sequence joins TRBV3-1 and TRBJ1-1; D uncertain. The germline gives CDR1 LGHDT, CDR2 YNNKEL (reference sequence). The V end lost 6 bases, the J end lost 1 base, and 9 bases lay between the germline ends. CDR3 length: 13 amino acids. The chain's CDR3 is CASRLYENTEAFF. The CDR3 nucleotides read TGTGCCAGCAGGTTGTACGAGAACACTGAAGCTTTCTTT.

The chain uses TRBV9 and TRBJ2-2; D perhaps matches TRBD2 (7 bases). Germline-derived CDR1 and CDR2 are SGDLS and YYNGEE. Trimming took off 1 base at V and 4 bases at J, with 14 bases between the two ends. The CDR3 runs to 16 residues. In nucleotides, the CDR3 is TGTGCCAGCAGCGTATGGGTGGGGGGGCCCACCGGGGAGCTGTTTTTT. This translates into CASSVWVGGPTGELFF.

The table lists this clonotype with many counts. The gene calls are TRBV7-8 and TRBJ2-5; a possible D gene is TRBD2 (5 bases). Germline-derived CDR1 and CDR2 are SGHVS and FQNEAQ. This CDR3 is 14 amino acids long. Trimming pared 8 bases from V and 2 bases from J, leaving 15 bases between. The DNA of the CDR3 is TGTGCCAGCTCCGAGGAGAGGGATCAAGAGACCCAGTACTTC. This codes for CASSEERDQETQYF.

The V call is TRBV2, the J call TRBJ2-2; a possible D gene is TRBD1 (6 bases). The CDR3 consists of 15 residues. Germline V gene data show CDR1 as SNHLY and CDR2 as FYNNEI. V dropped 11 bases and J dropped 1 base, with 17 bases sitting between them. The CDR3 here is CAGRDIRKNTGELFF. The CDR3 DNA follows: TGTGCCGGCCGGGACATCCGAAAGAACACCGGGGAGCTGTTTTTT.

The count of this clonotype is one. The chain employs TRBV18 and TRBJ2-1; 8 nucleotides agree with TRBD1. Trimming took 6 bases from V and 9 from J; bases not matched to a gene: 7. Germline CDR1 KGHSH, CDR2 LQKENI. The CDR3 extends over 13 amino acids. The CDR3, as DNA: TGTGCCAGCTCGTCAGGGGGCTTTAGTGAGCAGTTCTTC. Translated, it gives CASSSGGFSEQFF.

The genes are TRBV5-6 and TRBJ2-3, with no clear D. The CDR3 has 15 residues. Germline V gene sequence: CDR1 SGHDT, CDR2 YYEEEE. V lost 0 bases to trimming and J lost 2 bases, with 10 bases between them. CDR3 protein: CASSLVGYNTDTQYF. DNA of the CDR3: TGTGCCAGCAGCTTGGTAGGGTATAACACAGATACGCAGTATTTT.